This T cell receptor (beta chain) was obtained from a study of CD8 T cells in Susac syndrome. When the RNA was reverse transcribed, random hexamers were used with an input of roughly 0.45 to 1 ug. The authors amplified TCR beta CDR3 across 54 Vbeta and 13 Jbeta using immunoSEQ multiplex PCR. TCRdb processed the immunoSEQ multiplex PCR reads anew with MiXCR; each CDR3 protein has one entry. The profile shows some 100,000 distinct CDR3 sequences, about 92% of them singletons. Peripheral blood CD8+ and CD4+ T cells were profiled by TCR beta sequencing. Included as multiple sclerosis controls were treatment-naive patients who had stable or active relapsing-remitting disease. TEMRA cells were enriched by FACS, and CD4+ and CD8+ T cells were negatively isolated. The CDR3 runs 11 residues. Trimming left V 3 bases short and J 14 bases short, with 11 bases between.

The V call is TRBV12-3 or TRBV12-4, the J call TRBJ1-5, with D uncertain. Sequencing was carried out using CD4+ T cells from PBMCs. The clonotype was recovered from a human donor with multiple sclerosis. The CDR3 DNA is TGTGCCAGCAGTTTTTCGGAAGAGAAGCATTTT. This encodes CASSFSEEKHF.